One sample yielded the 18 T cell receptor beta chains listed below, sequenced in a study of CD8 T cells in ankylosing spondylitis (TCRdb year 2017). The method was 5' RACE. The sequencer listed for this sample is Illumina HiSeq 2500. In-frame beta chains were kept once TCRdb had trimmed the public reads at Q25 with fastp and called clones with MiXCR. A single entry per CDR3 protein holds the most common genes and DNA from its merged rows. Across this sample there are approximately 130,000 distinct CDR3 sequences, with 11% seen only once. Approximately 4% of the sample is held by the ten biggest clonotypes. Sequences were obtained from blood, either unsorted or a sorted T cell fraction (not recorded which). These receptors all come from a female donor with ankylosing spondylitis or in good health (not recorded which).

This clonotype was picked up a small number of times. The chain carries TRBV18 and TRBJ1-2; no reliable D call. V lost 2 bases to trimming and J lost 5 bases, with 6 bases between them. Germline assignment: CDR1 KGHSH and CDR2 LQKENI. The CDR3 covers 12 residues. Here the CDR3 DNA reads TGTGCCAGCTCACCATATGAATATGGCTACACCTTC. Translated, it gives CASSPYEYGYTF.

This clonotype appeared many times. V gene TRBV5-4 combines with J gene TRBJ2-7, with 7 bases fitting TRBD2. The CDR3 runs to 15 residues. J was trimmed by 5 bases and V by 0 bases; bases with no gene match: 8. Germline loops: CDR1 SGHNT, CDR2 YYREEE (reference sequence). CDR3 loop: CASSLALGGVNEQYF. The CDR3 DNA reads TGTGCCAGCAGCTTGGCATTGGGGGGGGTGAACGAGCAGTACTTC.

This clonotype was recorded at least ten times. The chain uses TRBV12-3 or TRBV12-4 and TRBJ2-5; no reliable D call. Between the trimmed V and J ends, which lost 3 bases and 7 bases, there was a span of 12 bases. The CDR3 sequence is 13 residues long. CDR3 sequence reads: CASSLNLKGTQYF. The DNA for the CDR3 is TGTGCCAGCAGTTTGAACCTGAAGGGGACCCAGTACTTC.

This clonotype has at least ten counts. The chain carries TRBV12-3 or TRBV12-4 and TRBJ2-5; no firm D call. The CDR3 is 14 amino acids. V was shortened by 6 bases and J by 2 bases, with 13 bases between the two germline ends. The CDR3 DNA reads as TGTGCCAGCAGCCACCCTCCGGAACAAGAGACCCAGTACTTC. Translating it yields CASSHPPEQETQYF.

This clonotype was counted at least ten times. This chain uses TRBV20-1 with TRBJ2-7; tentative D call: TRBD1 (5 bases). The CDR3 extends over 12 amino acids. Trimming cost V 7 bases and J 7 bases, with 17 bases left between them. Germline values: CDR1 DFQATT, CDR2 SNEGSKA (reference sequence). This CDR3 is CSGLRTPSEQYF. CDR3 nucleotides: TGCAGTGGACTCCGGACACCCTCGGAGCAGTACTTC.

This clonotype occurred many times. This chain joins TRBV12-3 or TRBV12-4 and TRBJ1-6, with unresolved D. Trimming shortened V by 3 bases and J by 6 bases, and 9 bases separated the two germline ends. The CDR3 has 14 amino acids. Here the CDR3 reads CASSLTSSNSPLHF. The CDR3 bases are TGTGCCAGCAGTTTGACCAGCTCTAATTCACCCCTCCACTTT.

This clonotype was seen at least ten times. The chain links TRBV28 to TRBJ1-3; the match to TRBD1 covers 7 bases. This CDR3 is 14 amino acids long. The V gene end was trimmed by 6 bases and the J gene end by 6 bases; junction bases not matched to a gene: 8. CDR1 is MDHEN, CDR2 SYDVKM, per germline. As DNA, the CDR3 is TGTGCCAGCAGGCCCATGACAGGGAAAAACACCATATATTTT. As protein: CASRPMTGKNTIYF.

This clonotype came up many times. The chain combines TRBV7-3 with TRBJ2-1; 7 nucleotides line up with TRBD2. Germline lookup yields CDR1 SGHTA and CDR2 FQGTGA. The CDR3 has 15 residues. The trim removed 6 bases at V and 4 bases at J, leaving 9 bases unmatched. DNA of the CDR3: TGTGCCAGCAGGCGAAGAGCGGGGCCTTACAATGAGCAGTTCTTC. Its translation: CASRRRAGPYNEQFF.

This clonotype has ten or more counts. CDR3 DNA: TGTGCCAGCAGCTTACGACAGGGGGAACGAGACATTCAGTACTTC. This codes for CASSLRQGERDIQYF. The genes are TRBV7-9 and TRBJ2-4, with TRBD1 matching 9 bases. The J segment lost 8 bases and the V segment lost 2 bases, leaving 7 bases of the junction unmatched. The length of the CDR3 is 15 residues. Germline V gene sequence: CDR1 SEHNR, CDR2 FQNEAQ (reference sequence).

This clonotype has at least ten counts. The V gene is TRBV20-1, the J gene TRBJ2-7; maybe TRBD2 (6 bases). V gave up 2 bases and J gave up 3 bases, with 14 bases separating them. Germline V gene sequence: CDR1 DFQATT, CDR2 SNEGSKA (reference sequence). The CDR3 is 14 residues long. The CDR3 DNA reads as TGCAGTGCTAGATCGCCGGGGGTGGGCTACGAGCAGTACTTC. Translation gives CSARSPGVGYEQYF.

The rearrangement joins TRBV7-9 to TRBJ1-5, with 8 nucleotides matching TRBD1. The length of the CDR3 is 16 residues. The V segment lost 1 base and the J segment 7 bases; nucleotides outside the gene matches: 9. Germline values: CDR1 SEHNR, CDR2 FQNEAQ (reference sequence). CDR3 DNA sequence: TGTGCCAGCAGCTTAGGGACAGGGAGAATCAGCCAGCCCCAGCATTTT. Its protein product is CASSLGTGRISQPQHF.

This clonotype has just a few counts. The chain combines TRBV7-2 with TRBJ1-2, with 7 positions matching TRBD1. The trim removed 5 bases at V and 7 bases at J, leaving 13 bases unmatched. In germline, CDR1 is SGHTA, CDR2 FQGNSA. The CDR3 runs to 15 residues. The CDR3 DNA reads TGTGCCAGCAGCCCCGGACAGGCTTTGTGGAGTGGCTACACCTTC. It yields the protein CASSPGQALWSGYTF.

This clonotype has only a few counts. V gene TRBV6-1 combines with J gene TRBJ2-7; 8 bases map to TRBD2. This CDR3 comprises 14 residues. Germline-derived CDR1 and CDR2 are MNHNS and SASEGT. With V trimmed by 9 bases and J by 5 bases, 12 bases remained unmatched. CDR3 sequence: CASRAGGTPDEQYF. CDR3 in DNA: TGTGCCAGTAGGGCGGGAGGCACCCCTGACGAGCAGTACTTC.

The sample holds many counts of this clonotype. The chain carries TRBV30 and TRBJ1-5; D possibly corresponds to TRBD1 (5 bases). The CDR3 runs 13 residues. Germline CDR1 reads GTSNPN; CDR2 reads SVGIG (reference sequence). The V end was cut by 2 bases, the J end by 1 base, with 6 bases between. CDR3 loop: CAWSQGSNQPQHF. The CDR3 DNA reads TGTGCCTGGAGTCAGGGAAGCAATCAGCCCCAGCATTTT.

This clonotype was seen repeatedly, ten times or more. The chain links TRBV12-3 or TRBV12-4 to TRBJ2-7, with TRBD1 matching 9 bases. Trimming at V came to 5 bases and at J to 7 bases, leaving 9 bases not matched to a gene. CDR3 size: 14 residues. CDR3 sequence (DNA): TGTGCCAGCAGTCCCGGACAGGGGCTGGGGGAGCAGTACTTC. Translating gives CASSPGQGLGEQYF.

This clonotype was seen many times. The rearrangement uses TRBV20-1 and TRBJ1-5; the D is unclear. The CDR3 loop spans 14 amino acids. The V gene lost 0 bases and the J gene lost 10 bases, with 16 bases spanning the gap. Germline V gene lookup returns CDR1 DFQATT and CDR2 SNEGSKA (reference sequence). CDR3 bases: TGCAGTGCTAGAGATGGGCAGGCGCTATCTCCCCAGCATTTT. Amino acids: CSARDGQALSPQHF.

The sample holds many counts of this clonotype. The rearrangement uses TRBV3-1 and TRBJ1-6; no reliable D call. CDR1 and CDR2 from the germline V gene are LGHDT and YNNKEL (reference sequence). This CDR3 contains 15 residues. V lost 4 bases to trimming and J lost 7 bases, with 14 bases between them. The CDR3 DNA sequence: TGTGCCAGCAGCCCGACCGACGGTTACAATTCACCCCTCCACTTT. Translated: CASSPTDGYNSPLHF.

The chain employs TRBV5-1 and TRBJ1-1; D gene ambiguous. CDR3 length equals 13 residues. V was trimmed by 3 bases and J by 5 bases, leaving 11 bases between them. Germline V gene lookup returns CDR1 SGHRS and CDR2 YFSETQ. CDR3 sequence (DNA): TGCGCCAGCAGCTACATTGAGGAGACTGAAGCTTTCTTT. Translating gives CASSYIEETEAFF. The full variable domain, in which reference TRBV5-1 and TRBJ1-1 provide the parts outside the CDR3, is KAGVTQTPRYLIKTRGQQVTLSCSPISGHRSVSWYQQTPGQGLQFLFEYFSETQRNKGNFPGRFSGRQFSNSRSEMNVSTLELGDSALYLCASSYIEETEAFFGQGTRLTVV.